This is a list of T cell receptor beta chains from one sample in a study of tumor-infiltrating lymphocytes in primary liver carcinoma. TCRdb passed the multiplex PCR reads through MiXCR, listing each CDR3 protein once. Among roughly 70,000 distinct CDR3 sequences listed, approximately 74% were seen once. The specimen was liver tumor tissue from sampling region 4. The receptors originated from a man between 35 and 55 years old with primary liver carcinoma and hepatitis B virus infection. Each CDR3 is given with its conserved first and last residue. D genes are given only for firm matches. Clone size is shown for a subset of rows, as once, few, many or a class of expanded clone.

>many|TRBJ1-3|TRBD1|TRBV5-6
CASRPGTGGSGNTIYF
TGTGCCAGCAGACCCGGGACAGGGGGCTCTGGAAACACCATATATTTT
>-|TRBJ1-1|-|TRBV28
CTSSLRQLMNTEAFF
TGTACTAGCAGTTTAAGACAGCTTATGAACACTGAAGCTTTCTTT
>many|TRBJ2-6|-|TRBV11-1
CASSWNSGASVLTF
TGTGCCAGCAGCTGGAACTCTGGGGCCAGCGTCCTGACTTTC
>few|TRBJ2-5|-|TRBV7-9
CASSRGGLQETQYF
TGTGCCAGCAGCAGGGGGGGACTCCAGGAGACCCAGTACTTC
>-|TRBJ1-2|-|TRBV5-4
CASSLRGNYDYTF
TGTGCCAGCAGCCTTCGGGGGAACTATGACTACACCTTC
>-|TRBJ2-7|TRBD1|TRBV10-1
CATSDGQGAIQYF
TGCGCCACCAGTGACGGGCAGGGGGCTATACAGTACTTC
>-|TRBJ2-7|-|TRBV11-3
CSGNLTPSGEQYF
TGTTCCGGCAACCTAACGCCCAGCGGCGAGCAGTACTTC
>-|TRBJ2-5|-|TRBV25-1
CTSSELYKGRDEIQYF
TGTACCAGCAGTGAATTATACAAGGGACGAGATGAGATCCAGTACTTC
>-|TRBJ1-4|TRBD1|TRBV6-1
CASNVQGVTNGKLFF
TGTGCCAGCAATGTTCAGGGGGTGACTAATGGAAAACTGTTTTTT
>-|TRBJ2-6|-|TRBV6-5
CASSSVTGTNVPTF
TGTGCCAGCAGTTCCGTCACGGGGACCAACGTCCCGACTTTC
>-|TRBJ2-7|TRBD2|TRBV10-3
CAITRRLGLAGGFSYEQYF
TGTGCCATCACCAGACGATTGGGACTAGCGGGAGGGTTCTCCTACGAGCAGTACTTT
>few|TRBJ2-3|TRBD2|TRBV7-3
CASSYSGSRTDTQYF
TGTGCCAGCAGTTATAGCGGGAGCCGCACAGATACGCAGTATTTT
>once|TRBJ2-7|-|TRBV4-3
CASSQESGRNYEQYF
TGCGCCAGCAGCCAAGAATCGGGACGGAACTACGAGCAGTACTTC
>many|TRBJ2-3|-|TRBV29-1
CSVVGGWTDTQYF
TGCAGCGTTGTGGGGGGCTGGACAGATACGCAGTATTTT
>-|TRBJ2-3|TRBD2|TRBV6-5
CASCSLPLSGRIDMQYF
TGTGCCAGCTGTTCACTCCCCCTAAGCGGGAGGATAGATATGCAGTATTTT
>many|TRBJ1-2|-|TRBV29-1
CSGKVGSYGYTF
TGCAGCGGGAAGGTCGGGTCCTATGGCTACACCTTC
>-|TRBJ2-1|-|TRBV29-1
CSVGQNEQFF
TGCAGTGTAGGTCAAAATGAGCAGTTCTTC
>few|TRBJ2-2|-|TRBV6-2/TRBV6-3
CACSWTPGAAIGLSGGELFF
TGTGCCTGCAGTTGGACTCCGGGCGCGGCTATAGGGTTGTCTGGCGGGGAGCTGTTTTTT
>once|TRBJ2-3|TRBD2|TRBV12-5
CVSGYEAGRTDTQYF
TGTGTTAGTGGTTACGAAGCGGGACGCACTGATACGCAGTATTTT
>-|TRBJ2-2|-|TRBV11-2
CASEGVRAGKAGEMLF
TGTGCCAGCGAGGGGGTTAGGGCAGGCAAAGCCGGGGAGATGTTATTT
>few|TRBJ1-5|-|TRBV4-1
CASSQGRRPSQPQHF
TGCGCCAGCAGCCAAGGGCGGAGGCCGAGTCAGCCCCAGCATTTT
>-|TRBJ2-7|-|TRBV6-5
CASSYSPNYEHHF
TGTGCCAGCAGTTACTCTCCTAACTACGAGCATCACTTC
>-|TRBJ1-1|-|TRBV29-1
CGGSGAWGMNTEAFF
TGCGGCGGGTCAGGGGCCTGGGGAATGAACACTGAAGCTTTCTTT
>-|TRBJ1-1|-|TRBV29-1
CNVRWDATEAFF
TGCAACGTTCGATGGGACGCGACTGAAGCTTTCTTT
>-|TRBJ2-2|-|TRBV25-1
CATSEGTDTGKLFF
TGTGCCACCAGTGAGGGAACAGACACCGGGAAGCTGTTTTTT
>many|TRBJ1-4|-|TRBV6-1
CASSERGVQVGEKLFF
TGTGCCAGCAGTGAACGAGGTGTACAAGTGGGAGAAAAACTGTTTTTT
>few|TRBJ2-1|TRBD2|TRBV29-1
CSAGLAGATEQFF
TGCAGCGCAGGACTAGCGGGAGCAACTGAGCAGTTCTTC
>-|TRBJ1-5|-|TRBV6-1
CANSEGQPQHF
TGTGCCAACAGCGAGGGACAGCCCCAGCATTTT
>many|TRBJ1-2|-|TRBV7-9
CASSSSGVYGYTF
TGTGCCAGCAGCTCCTCTGGGGTCTATGGCTACACCTTC
>few|TRBJ2-7|TRBD2|TRBV2
CASSLHPTSGSYEQYF
TGTGCCAGTAGTCTCCACCCGACTAGCGGCTCCTACGAGCAGTACTTC
>-|TRBJ2-7|TRBD1|TRBV4-3
CASSQDTGTANAECF
TGCGCTAGCAGCCAAGATACGGGGACAGCAAACGCGGAGTGCTTC
>many|TRBJ2-2|-|TRBV4-2
CASSQESPPNTGELFF
TGTGCCAGCAGCCAAGAATCCCCTCCGAACACCGGGGAGCTGTTTTTT
>-|TRBJ2-3|-|TRBV11-2
CASSPLAGDTQYF
TGTGCCAGCAGCCCGCTAGCAGGCGATACGCAGTATTTT
>-|TRBJ2-7|TRBD2|TRBV6-5
CATSTSGLYEQYF
TGTGCCACGTCGACTAGCGGACTCTACGAGCAGTACTTC
>medium-sized|TRBJ2-7|TRBD2|TRBV11-2
CASSLGLARSSYEQYF
TGTGCCAGCAGCTTGGGACTAGCGCGAAGCTCCTACGAGCAGTACTTC
>-|TRBJ1-1|-|TRBV11-2
CASSRCRAGVFIESFF
TGTGCCAGCAGCCGATGTAGGGCAGGGGTCTTCATTGAATCTTTCTTT
>-|TRBJ2-3|TRBD2|TRBV12-3/TRBV12-4
CASCPGLAGVADTQYF
TGTGCCAGCTGTCCTGGACTAGCGGGAGTAGCAGATACGCAGTATTTT
>-|TRBJ2-5|TRBD2|TRBV18
CASSLRTSWSEKTQYF
TGTGCCAGCTCACTAAGGACTAGTTGGAGTGAGAAGACCCAGTACTTC
>-|TRBJ2-3|-|TRBV12-3/TRBV12-4
CASGPPLVVVDTQYF
TGTGCCAGCGGTCCCCCACTAGTGGTAGTAGATACGCAGTATTTT
>-|TRBJ2-1|-|TRBV29-1
CNVQTISGNEQFF
TGCAACGTCCAAACCATTAGCGGCAATGAGCAGTTCTTC
>-|TRBJ2-7|TRBD1|TRBV10-3
CTISELPGQGGYEQYF
TGTACCATCAGTGAGCTACCGGGACAGGGAGGGTATGAGCAGTACTTC
>-|TRBJ2-1|-|TRBV4-1
CASSPLGDNKQFF
TGCGCCAGCAGCCCCCTCGGGGACAATAAGCAGTTCTTC
>once|TRBJ1-2|-|TRBV6-1
CTSTEDRPANYGYTF
TGTACAAGCACTGAAGACCGACCAGCTAACTATGGCTACACCTTC
>-|TRBJ1-2|-|TRBV29-1
CGGGGLNYCYTF
TGCGGCGGAGGAGGATTGAACTATTGCTACACCTTC
>many|TRBJ2-3|-|TRBV14
CASSQYGKVPDTQYF
TGTGCCAGCAGCCAGTACGGGAAGGTACCAGATACGCAGTATTTT
>-|TRBJ1-4|TRBD1|TRBV4-1
CASSQAAGQGATNEKQFF
TGCGCCAGCAGCCAAGCGGCGGGACAGGGTGCAACTAATGAAAAACAGTTTTTT
>-|TRBJ2-7|-|TRBV29-1
CSFIKTGTLYEQYF
TGCAGCTTTATAAAGACAGGAACGCTCTACGAGCAGTACTTC
>-|TRBJ1-3|-|TRBV6-6
CTSSYSIGSGNIIYF
TGTACCAGCAGTTACTCGATAGGGTCTGGAAACATCATATATTTT
>medium-sized|TRBJ2-3|-|TRBV6-6
CASSWTGTLRTDTQYF
TGTGCCAGCAGTTGGACCGGGACTCTCCGCACAGATACGCAGTATTTT
>-|TRBJ2-3|TRBD2|TRBV12-3/TRBV12-4
CASTSVRSGGIDTQYF
TGTGCCAGCACCTCGGTGAGGAGCGGGGGCATAGATACGCAGTATTTT
>-|TRBJ1-1|-|TRBV19
CAYSIGQRVRTEAFF
TGTGCCTATAGTATCGGGCAGAGGGTAAGGACTGAAGCTTTCTTT
>-|TRBJ2-3|-|TRBV10-3
CAIRGWTDPSTDMQYF
TGTGCCATCAGAGGTTGGACGGACCCTAGCACGGATATGCAGTATTTT
>-|TRBJ1-5|-|TRBV6-2/TRBV6-3
CPSTLDSYSSQPQHF
TGTCCCAGCACCCTCGACAGTTATAGTAGTCAGCCCCAGCATTTT
>-|TRBJ1-5|-|TRBV12-3/TRBV12-4
CASSMIGSNQPQHF
TGTGCCAGCAGTATGATAGGGAGCAATCAGCCCCAGCATTTT
>-|TRBJ1-2|-|TRBV4-1
CASSQDYRDYGYAF
TGCGCCAGCAGCCAAGATTATAGAGACTATGGCTACGCCTTC
>-|TRBJ2-1|-|TRBV7-9
CASNLPYQGPKTKEHFF
TGTGCCAGCAACTTACCATATCAGGGGCCTAAAACAAAAGAGCACTTCTTC
>-|TRBJ2-3|-|TRBV10-3
CAISEPLRLVGTIDTLYF
TGTGCCATCAGTGAACCCCTCCGACTAGTGGGAACCATAGATACGCTGTATTTT
>-|TRBJ2-2|-|TRBV11-2
CASSFTGSNTRELFF
TGTGCCAGCAGCTTCACGGGATCGAACACCAGGGAGCTGTTTTTT
>-|TRBJ2-1|TRBD2|TRBV20-1
CSAPLAGGRLGEQFF
TGCAGTGCCCCACTAGCGGGAGGACGTTTGGGTGAGCAGTTCTTC
>many|TRBJ2-7|TRBD2|TRBV6-1
CASSGWTSGIF
TGTGCCAGCAGTGGGTGGACTAGCGGGATCTTC